Described below is a single T cell receptor (beta chain) sequence and its context. This specimen comes from a study of blood T cell repertoires in COVID-19. Study context: Sites across the United States, Italy and Spain contributed samples from acute and convalescent COVID-19. Nucleic acid was either cDNA or gDNA, and it came from T cells, B-cell-depleted T cells, or PBMCs.

CDR1 LGHNA and CDR2 YSLEER come from the germline V gene. V was pared by 0 bases and J by 0 bases, with 9 bases of the junction left unmatched. The CDR3 is 19 amino acids. Authors' methods: Reference gene primers were amplified, and this amplification served to estimate nucleated cell counts. The method was immunoSEQ multiplex PCR; TCRdb's version includes in-frame clones alone and lacks a portion of them. Clonal size and the V and J genes are those of that table, whereas D and trimming came from the DNA. The data contain more than 150,000 clones, roughly nine tenths of them singletons. This TCR was sampled from a man in his sixties or seventies with active or convalescent COVID-19. The sequencing input was peripheral blood. This chain uses TRBV4-3 with TRBJ2-5, with TRBD2 identical over 11 bases. The CDR3 nucleotides read TGCGCCAGCAGCCAAGATTACCTAGCGGGGGGACCGCACCAAGAGACCCAGTACTTC. Its protein is CASSQDYLAGGPHQETQYF.